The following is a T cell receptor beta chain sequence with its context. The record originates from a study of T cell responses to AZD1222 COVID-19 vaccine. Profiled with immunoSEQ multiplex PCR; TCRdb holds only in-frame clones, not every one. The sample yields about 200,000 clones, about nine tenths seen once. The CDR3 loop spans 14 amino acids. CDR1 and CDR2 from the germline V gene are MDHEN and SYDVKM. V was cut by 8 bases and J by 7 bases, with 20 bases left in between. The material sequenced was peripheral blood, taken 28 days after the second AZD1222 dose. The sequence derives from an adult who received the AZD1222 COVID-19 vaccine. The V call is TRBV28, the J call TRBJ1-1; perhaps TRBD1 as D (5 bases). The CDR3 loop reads CASGIEGRHDEAFF. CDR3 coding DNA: TGTGCCAGCGGAATCGAGGGACGCCATGATGAAGCTTTCTTT.